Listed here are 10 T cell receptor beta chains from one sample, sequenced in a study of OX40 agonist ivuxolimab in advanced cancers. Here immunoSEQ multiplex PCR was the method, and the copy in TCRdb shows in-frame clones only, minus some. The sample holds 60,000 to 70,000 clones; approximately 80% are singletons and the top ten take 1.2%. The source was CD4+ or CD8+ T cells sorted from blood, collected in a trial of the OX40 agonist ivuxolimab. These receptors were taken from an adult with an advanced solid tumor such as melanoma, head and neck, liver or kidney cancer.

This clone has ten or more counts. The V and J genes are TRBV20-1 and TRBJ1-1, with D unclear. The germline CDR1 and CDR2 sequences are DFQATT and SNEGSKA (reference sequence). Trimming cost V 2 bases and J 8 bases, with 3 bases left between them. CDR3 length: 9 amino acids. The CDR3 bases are TGCAGTGCTAGACCAGAAGCTTTCTTT. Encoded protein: CSARPEAFF.

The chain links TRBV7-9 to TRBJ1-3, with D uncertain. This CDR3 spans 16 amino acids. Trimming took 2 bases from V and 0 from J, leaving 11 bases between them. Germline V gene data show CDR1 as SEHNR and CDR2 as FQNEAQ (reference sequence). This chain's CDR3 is CASSLQSSRSGNTIYF. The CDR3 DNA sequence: TGTGCCAGCAGCTTACAGAGCTCCCGCTCTGGAAACACCATATATTTT.

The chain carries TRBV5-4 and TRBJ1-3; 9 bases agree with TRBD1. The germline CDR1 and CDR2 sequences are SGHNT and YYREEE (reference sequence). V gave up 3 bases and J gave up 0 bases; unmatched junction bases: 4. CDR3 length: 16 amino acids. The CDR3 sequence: CASSSGTGTSGNTIYF. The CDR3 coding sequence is TGTGCCAGCAGCTCCGGGACAGGGACCTCTGGAAACACCATATATTTT.

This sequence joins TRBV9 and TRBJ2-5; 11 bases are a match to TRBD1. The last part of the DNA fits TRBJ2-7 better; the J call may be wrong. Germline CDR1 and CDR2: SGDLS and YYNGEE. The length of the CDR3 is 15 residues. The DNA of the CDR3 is TGTGCCAGCAGCTTACTCGGGACAGGGGGCTACGAGCAGTACTTC. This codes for CASSLLGTGGYEQYF.

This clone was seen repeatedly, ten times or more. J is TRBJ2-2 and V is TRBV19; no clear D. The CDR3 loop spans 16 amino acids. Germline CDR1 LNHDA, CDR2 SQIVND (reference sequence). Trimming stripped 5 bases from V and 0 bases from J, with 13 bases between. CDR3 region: CASSPAVLSNTGELFF. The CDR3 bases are TGTGCCAGTAGTCCCGCCGTGCTCTCGAACACCGGGGAGCTGTTTTTT. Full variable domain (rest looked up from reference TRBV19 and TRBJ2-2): DGGITQSPKYLFRKEGQNVTLSCEQNLNHDAMYWYRQDPGQGLRLIYYSQIVNDFQKGDIAEGYSVSREKKESFPLTVTSAQKNPTAFYLCASSPAVLSNTGELFFGEGSRLTVL.

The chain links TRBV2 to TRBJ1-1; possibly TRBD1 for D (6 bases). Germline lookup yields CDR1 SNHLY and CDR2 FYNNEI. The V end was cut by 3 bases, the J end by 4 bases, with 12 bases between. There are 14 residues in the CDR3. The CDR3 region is CASSEGGGSTEAFF. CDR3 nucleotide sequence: TGTGCCAGCAGTGAGGGGGGGGGCTCCACTGAAGCTTTCTTT.

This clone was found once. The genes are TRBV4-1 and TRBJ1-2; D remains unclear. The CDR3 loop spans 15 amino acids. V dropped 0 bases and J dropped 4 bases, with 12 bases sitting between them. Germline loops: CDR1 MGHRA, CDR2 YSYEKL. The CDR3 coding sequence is TGCGCCAGCAGCCAAGACCTCTCAGGCTTCTATGGCTACACCTTC. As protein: CASSQDLSGFYGYTF.

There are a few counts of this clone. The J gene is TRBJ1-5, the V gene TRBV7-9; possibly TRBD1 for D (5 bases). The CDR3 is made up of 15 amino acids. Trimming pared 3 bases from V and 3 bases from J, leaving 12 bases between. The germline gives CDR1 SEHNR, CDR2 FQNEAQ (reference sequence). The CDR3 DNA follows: TGTGCCAGCAGCTTGACAGAGGGGCTCAATCAGCCCCAGCATTTT. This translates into CASSLTEGLNQPQHF.

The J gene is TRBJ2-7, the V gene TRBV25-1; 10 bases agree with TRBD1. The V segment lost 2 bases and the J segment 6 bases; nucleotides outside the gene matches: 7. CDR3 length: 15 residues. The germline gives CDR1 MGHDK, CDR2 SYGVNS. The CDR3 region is CASSEPGQGFGEQYF. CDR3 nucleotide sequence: TGTGCCAGCAGTGAACCGGGACAGGGGTTCGGCGAGCAGTACTTC.

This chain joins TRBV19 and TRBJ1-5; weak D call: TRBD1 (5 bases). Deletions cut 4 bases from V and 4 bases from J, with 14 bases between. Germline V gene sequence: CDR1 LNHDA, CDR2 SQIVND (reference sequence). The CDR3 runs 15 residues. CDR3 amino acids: CASSRQPRGNQPQHF. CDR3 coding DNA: TGTGCCAGTAGTAGACAGCCACGGGGTAATCAGCCCCAGCATTTT.